The entry below describes one T cell receptor (beta chain). The protocol was immunoSEQ multiplex PCR, while the TCRdb copy is restricted to in-frame clones and leaves out a portion. The profile covers 200,000 to 250,000 clones, with 90% to 95% appearing a single time and approximately 1.5% taken by the ten largest. From germline, CDR1 is SNHLY and CDR2 FYNNEI. The CDR3 has 12 residues. The V gene lost 2 bases and the J gene lost 5 bases, with 5 bases spanning the gap. The data are from a study of control samples from healthy donors and cancer patients. This clonotype was sampled from a man aged 50-59 years in good health. The sequenced material came from blood. The chain combines TRBV2 with TRBJ2-3, with D uncertain. CDR3 in DNA: TGTGCCAGCAGTGAAAGGGTAGATACGCAGTATTTT. This translates into CASSERVDTQYF.